Below are 27 T cell receptor beta chains sequenced from a single sample in a study of T-cell reconstitution after alpha-beta-depleted transplantation in children. During its preparation, the TCRbeta library received unique molecular identifiers. TCRdb re-called the PCR reads through MiXCR, storing one row per CDR3 protein. The table has fewer than 1 million distinct CDR3 sequences, about 16% seen once. The sample consisted of PBMCs, mostly from graft donor cells, taken 360 days after TCRalphabeta/CD19-depleted stem cell transplant. All receptors derive from a male patient between 10 and 17 years old who had a stem cell transplant for acute lymphoblastic leukemia, so the T cells may come from the graft donor.

This clonotype came up a few times. The V gene is TRBV3-1, the J gene TRBJ2-7; D possibly corresponds to TRBD2 (6 bases). Trimming shortened V by 3 bases and J by 1 base, and 16 bases separated the two germline ends. The CDR3 sequence is 16 residues long. CDR1 is LGHDT and CDR2 is YNNKEL in the germline V gene (reference sequence). The chain's CDR3 is CASSHSPIGGSYEQYF. CDR3 bases: TGTGCCAGCAGCCATTCCCCGATAGGAGGGTCCTACGAGCAGTACTTC.

This sequence joins TRBV10-3 and TRBJ2-3; the D call may be TRBD1 or TRBD2 (7 bases each). Deletions cut 7 bases from V and 2 bases from J, with 19 bases between. Germline CDR1 reads ENHRY; CDR2 reads SYGVKD. The CDR3 consists of 16 residues. The CDR3 here is CAIMGGQGGFTDTQYF. The CDR3 bases are TGTGCCATCATGGGGGGGCAGGGGGGCTTCACAGATACGCAGTATTTT.

This clonotype came up a few times. The DNA for the CDR3 is TGTGCCAGCAGCTCTGGGGTAGCGGGAGTCTACGAGCAGTACTTC. This translates into CASSSGVAGVYEQYF. The rearrangement uses TRBV5-4 and TRBJ2-7; 9 bases align to TRBD2. This CDR3 contains 15 residues. Germline values: CDR1 SGHNT, CDR2 YYREEE (reference sequence). Trimming removed 3 bases from V and 3 bases from J; junction bases left unmatched: 7.

The chain uses TRBV20-1 and TRBJ2-2; 9 bases match TRBD2. The CDR3 length is 17 residues. Germline-derived CDR1 and CDR2 are DFQATT and SNEGSKA (reference sequence). The J segment lost 3 bases and the V segment lost 3 bases, leaving 11 bases of the junction unmatched. The CDR3, as DNA: TGCAGTGCTAGTTCATTGATTAGCGGGAGCCACACCGGGGAGCTGTTTTTT. Its protein product is CSASSLISGSHTGELFF.

This clonotype was seen a few times. The chain links TRBV12-3 or TRBV12-4 to TRBJ2-7; 9 bases align to TRBD2. V lost 4 bases and J lost 1; bases outside the gene matches: 11. The CDR3 has 17 amino acids. This CDR3 is CASSSRLGLARSYEQYF. The DNA of the CDR3 is TGTGCCAGCAGTTCACGATTAGGACTAGCGCGATCCTACGAGCAGTACTTC.

In its sample, this clonotype was seen a few times. The V gene is TRBV15, the J gene TRBJ2-7; 10 bases line up with TRBD2. V shed 0 bases and J 5 bases; nucleotides not matched to a gene: 10. This CDR3 contains 17 residues. Germline CDR1 and CDR2: LNHNV and YYDKDF (reference sequence). The CDR3 nucleotides read TGTGCCACCAGCAGAGATAACGTACTAGCGGGAAATCACGAGCAGTACTTC. This sequence encodes CATSRDNVLAGNHEQYF.

This clonotype was observed a few times. The V gene is TRBV9, the J gene TRBJ2-1, with D maybe TRBD1 (6 bases). V was cut by 0 bases and J by 3 bases, with 10 bases left in between. The CDR3 loop spans 15 amino acids. Germline CDR1 reads SGDLS; CDR2 reads YYNGEE. The CDR3 loop is CASSVGRDNYNEQFF. CDR3 in DNA: TGTGCCAGCAGCGTAGGCCGGGACAACTACAATGAGCAGTTCTTC.

This clonotype was seen a handful of times. This CDR3 is CASSANRDSIVYF. The CDR3 region has the DNA TGTGCCAGCTCAGCAAACCGGGACAGCATTGTATATTTT. The genes are TRBV18 and TRBJ1-3; 7 positions agree with TRBD1. The J segment lost 14 bases and the V segment lost 5 bases, leaving 12 bases of the junction unmatched. Germline-derived CDR1 and CDR2 are KGHSH and LQKENI. This CDR3 region has 13 residues.

The rearrangement links TRBV5-1 to TRBJ2-3; a weak D match, TRBD1 (5 bases). The CDR3 consists of 16 residues. The V and J ends lost 0 bases and 8 bases respectively, with 19 bases between them. Germline values: CDR1 SGHRS, CDR2 YFSETQ. For the CDR3, the DNA is TGCGCCAGCAGCTTGGAAAGACAGCTAATCGGACCTACGCAGTATTTT. Its protein product is CASSLERQLIGPTQYF.

The V gene is TRBV20-1, the J gene TRBJ1-4; D is ambiguous. This CDR3 has 12 amino acids. V lost 1 base to trimming and J lost 10 bases, with 10 bases between them. Germline CDR1 reads DFQATT; CDR2 reads SNEGSKA (reference sequence). The CDR3 loop reads CSARGAGVKLFF. DNA for the CDR3: TGCAGTGCTAGAGGGGCCGGGGTAAAACTGTTTTTT.

A few counts support this clonotype. CDR3 bases: TGCGCCAGCAGCTTCGGGCAGAGGGGCTACACCTTC. Amino acid sequence: CASSFGQRGYTF. This sequence joins TRBV5-1 and TRBJ1-2; D gene uncertain. The V and J ends lost 2 bases and 8 bases respectively, with 10 bases between them. Germline V gene sequence: CDR1 SGHRS, CDR2 YFSETQ. The CDR3 has 12 residues.

The chain links TRBV5-1 to TRBJ1-3, with D hard to call. Germline CDR1 SGHRS, CDR2 YFSETQ. V was clipped by 5 bases and J by 3 bases, with 6 bases between them. CDR3 length: 12 residues. The CDR3 DNA is TGCGCCAGCAGTGAGGATGGAAACACCATATATTTT. Its translation is CASSEDGNTIYF.

This clonotype was found a few times. V gene TRBV7-6 combines with J gene TRBJ2-3; TRBD1 might be the D (6 bases). Trimming pared 4 bases from V and 0 bases from J, leaving 20 bases between. Germline V CDR1 and CDR2: SGHVS, FNYEAQ. The CDR3 spans 18 residues. The CDR3 DNA reads TGTGCCAGCAGCTCTGGACCTCCGGGGACAACTAGCACAGATACGCAGTATTTT. Encoded protein: CASSSGPPGTTSTDTQYF.

The chain has TRBV7-6 and TRBJ2-7; 9 nucleotides match TRBD2. The ends lost 3 bases at V and 5 bases at J; junction bases unmatched: 5. The CDR3 runs 14 residues. The germline V gene encodes CDR1 SGHVS and CDR2 FNYEAQ. The CDR3 loop reads CASSFSAGGHEQYF. CDR3 nucleotide sequence: TGTGCCAGCAGCTTTTCCGCGGGAGGGCACGAGCAGTACTTC.

This rearrangement joins TRBV11-1 to TRBJ2-7; weak D call: TRBD1 (6 bases). Germline loops: CDR1 SGHAT, CDR2 FQDESV (reference sequence). CDR3 length equals 15 residues. Trimming took off 3 bases at V and 0 bases at J, with 12 bases between the two ends. CDR3 amino acids: CASSLPGHISYEQYF. In DNA, the CDR3 is TGTGCCAGCAGCTTGCCGGGACACATCTCCTACGAGCAGTACTTC.

The table lists this clonotype with a count of one. The CDR3 sequence is CASTQPSQGVWGYTF. CDR3 bases: TGTGCCAGCACCCAGCCTTCACAGGGGGTGTGGGGCTACACCTTC. The V gene is TRBV12-3 or TRBV12-4, the J gene TRBJ1-2; 8 nucleotides align to TRBD1. The V and J ends lost 7 bases and 8 bases, in that order; junction bases with no gene match: 15. The CDR3 is 15 amino acids.

There are a few counts of this clonotype. The chain couples TRBV29-1 to TRBJ2-5, with 7 bases that match TRBD2. With V trimmed by 0 bases and J by 5 bases, 12 bases remained unmatched. The germline gives CDR1 SQVTM, CDR2 ANQGSEA. The CDR3 is 16 amino acids. CDR3 amino acids: CSVEELSRGRGETQYF. The DNA for the CDR3 is TGCAGCGTTGAAGAACTTTCGCGCGGGAGAGGGGAGACCCAGTACTTC.

This clonotype turned up a few times. V is TRBV9 and J is TRBJ2-1, with D uncertain. The CDR3 totals 13 residues. The V end was cut by 6 bases, the J end by 3 bases, with 10 bases between. Germline V gene data show CDR1 as SGDLS and CDR2 as YYNGEE. The CDR3 bases are TGTGCCAGCACTGGCCTAGACTACAATGAGCAGTTCTTC. This gives the protein CASTGLDYNEQFF.

This clonotype turned up a few times. CDR3 bases: TGTGCCAGCAGCAAGCGGGAGAGCTCCTACAATGAGCAGTTCTTC. Amino acid sequence: CASSKRESSYNEQFF. The chain has TRBV7-9 and TRBJ2-1, with 8 positions matching TRBD2. The CDR3 length is 15 residues. The V segment lost 5 bases and the J segment 0 bases; nucleotides outside the gene matches: 3. Germline CDR1 and CDR2: SEHNR and FQNEAQ (reference sequence).

The sample holds many counts of this clonotype. The chain has TRBV5-1 and TRBJ1-1; the D is unclear. Deletions cut 2 bases from V and 5 bases from J, with 10 bases between. Germline V gene sequence: CDR1 SGHRS, CDR2 YFSETQ. The CDR3 covers 13 residues. For the CDR3, the DNA is TGCGCCAGCAGCTTTTGGCTGGGAACTGAAGCTTTCTTT. This sequence encodes CASSFWLGTEAFF.

A few counts support this clonotype. The chain employs TRBV5-5 and TRBJ2-7; 9 bases line up with TRBD1. This CDR3 spans 15 amino acids. J was trimmed by 3 bases and V by 5 bases; bases with no gene match: 9. Germline CDR1 reads SGHKS; CDR2 reads YYEKEE (reference sequence). CDR3 nucleotide sequence: TGTGCCAGCAGGTACCGGGACAGGGACCTCTACGAGCAGTACTTC. Its protein is CASRYRDRDLYEQYF.

The chain combines TRBV11-2 with TRBJ2-3; D possibly matches TRBD1 or TRBD2 (5 bases each). This CDR3 spans 15 amino acids. Trimming took 5 bases from V and 6 from J, leaving 18 bases between them. Germline loops: CDR1 SGHAT, CDR2 FQNNGV. CDR3 sequence (DNA): TGTGCCAGCAGCCCAGGGACCTCCATTGGGGATACGCAGTATTTT. The encoded protein is CASSPGTSIGDTQYF.

Only a few counts were recorded for this clonotype. The V and J genes are TRBV5-1 and TRBJ1-1; 8 nucleotides match TRBD1. Germline assignment: CDR1 SGHRS and CDR2 YFSETQ. Trimming removed 3 bases from V and 1 base from J; junction bases left unmatched: 5. The CDR3 extends over 15 amino acids. The CDR3 reads CASSWDGQGNTEAFF. CDR3 coding DNA: TGCGCCAGCAGCTGGGACGGACAGGGGAACACTGAAGCTTTCTTT.

In its sample, this clonotype was seen a few times. V and J are TRBV28 and TRBJ1-3; tentatively, D is TRBD1 (6 bases). Germline V gene sequence: CDR1 MDHEN, CDR2 SYDVKM. The length of the CDR3 is 15 residues. V gave up 6 bases and J gave up 2 bases, with 14 bases separating them. The CDR3 is CASSTRGTAGNTIYF. The CDR3 bases are TGTGCCAGCAGCACCAGGGGTACGGCTGGAAACACCATATATTTT. The complete variable domain, with remaining parts taken from reference TRBV28 and TRBJ1-3, reads DVKVTQSSRYLVKRTGEKVFLECVQDMDHENMFWYRQDPGLGLRLIYFSYDVKMKEKGDIPEGYSVSREKKERFSLILESASTNQTSMYLCASSTRGTAGNTIYFGEGSWLTVV.

Here the CDR3 reads CASSLAQGSMNTEAFF. CDR3 bases: TGCGCCAGCAGCTTGGCGCAGGGGAGTATGAACACTGAAGCTTTCTTT. The genes are TRBV5-1 and TRBJ1-1; maybe TRBD1 (6 bases). Per germline, CDR1 SGHRS and CDR2 YFSETQ. The length of the CDR3 is 16 residues. The germline V and J ends were trimmed by 0 bases and 0 bases, with 12 bases remaining between them.

This clonotype was detected a few times. This chain links TRBV6-1 with TRBJ2-7, with TRBD2 as a possible D gene (5 bases). The CDR3 contains 15 residues. Germline V gene data show CDR1 as MNHNS and CDR2 as SASEGT. V was clipped by 8 bases and J by 2 bases, with 19 bases between them. The CDR3 protein is CASLADTVGAYEQYF. For the CDR3, the DNA is TGTGCCAGCCTGGCGGATACGGTCGGGGCCTACGAGCAGTACTTC.

This clonotype was counted only a few times. The chain has TRBV12-3 or TRBV12-4 and TRBJ2-2, with TRBD2 matching 15 bases. CDR3 size: 20 residues. Trimming cost V 2 bases and J 2 bases; bases outside gene matches: 9. The CDR3 sequence: CASSLRIGTSGRYNTGELFF. CDR3 in DNA: TGTGCCAGCAGTTTAAGGATCGGGACTAGCGGGAGGTACAACACCGGGGAGCTGTTTTTT.